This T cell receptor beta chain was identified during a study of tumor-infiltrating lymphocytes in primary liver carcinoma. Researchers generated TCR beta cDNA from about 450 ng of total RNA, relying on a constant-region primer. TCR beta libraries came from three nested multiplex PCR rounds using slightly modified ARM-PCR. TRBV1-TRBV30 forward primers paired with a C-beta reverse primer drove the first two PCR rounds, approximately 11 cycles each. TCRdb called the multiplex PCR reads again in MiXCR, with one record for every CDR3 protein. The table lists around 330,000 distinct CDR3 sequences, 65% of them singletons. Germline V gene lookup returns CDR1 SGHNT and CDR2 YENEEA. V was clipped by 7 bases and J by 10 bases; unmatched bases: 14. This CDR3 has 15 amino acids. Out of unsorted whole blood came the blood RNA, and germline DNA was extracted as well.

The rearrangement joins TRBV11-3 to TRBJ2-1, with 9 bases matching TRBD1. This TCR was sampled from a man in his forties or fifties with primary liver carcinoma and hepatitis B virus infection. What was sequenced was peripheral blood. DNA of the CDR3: TGTGCCAGCAACCCAGGGGGGACAGGGATGGTAGAGCAGTTCTTC. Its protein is CASNPGGTGMVEQFF.